This TCR beta chain emerged from a study of technical replicates of blood from a few donors. Generated by immunoSEQ multiplex PCR, the TCRdb table keeps only in-frame clones and is missing some. The table lists just over 70,000 clones, just under 95% of them singletons, with under 0.5% in the top ten. V gave up 4 bases and J gave up 1 base; unmatched junction bases: 6. CDR3 length equals 15 residues. Per the germline V gene, CDR1 is LNHDA and CDR2 is SQIVND (reference sequence). The receptor was derived from a human donor in good health. The chain is built from TRBV19 and TRBJ2-7; 8 bases line up with TRBD1. Material for sequencing was T cells isolated from PBMCs. The CDR3 reads CASSTGQGFSYEQYF. Written as DNA, the CDR3 is TGTGCCAGTAGTACAGGACAGGGTTTTTCCTACGAGCAGTACTTC.